This section outlines one T cell receptor (beta chain) sequence together with its context. Original processing methods: Reference gene primer amplification yielded estimated nucleated cell counts. The protocol was immunoSEQ multiplex PCR, while the TCRdb copy is restricted to in-frame clones and leaves out a portion. V and J calls and clone size are copied from that table; D and trimming were computed from the DNA. Of approximately 79,000 clones listed, 80% to 90% are singletons. This entry belongs to a study of blood T cell repertoires in COVID-19. Study overall: Whether acute or convalescent, the COVID-19 samples came from the United States, Italy and Spain. T cells, B-cell-depleted T cells, or PBMCs supplied cDNA or gDNA.

Germline V gene sequence: CDR1 LNHDA, CDR2 SQIVND (reference sequence). The CDR3 runs to 16 residues. V was trimmed by 1 base and J by 2 bases, leaving 9 bases between them. The clonotype was recovered from a woman aged 45-65 years with acute or convalescent COVID-19. The genes are TRBV19 and TRBJ2-6; a possible D gene is TRBD2 (5 bases). Sequenced: peripheral blood. The CDR3, as DNA: TGTGCCAGTAGTATAGTATCGGGGACTGGGGCCAACGTCCTGACTTTC. Translation: CASSIVSGTGANVLTF.